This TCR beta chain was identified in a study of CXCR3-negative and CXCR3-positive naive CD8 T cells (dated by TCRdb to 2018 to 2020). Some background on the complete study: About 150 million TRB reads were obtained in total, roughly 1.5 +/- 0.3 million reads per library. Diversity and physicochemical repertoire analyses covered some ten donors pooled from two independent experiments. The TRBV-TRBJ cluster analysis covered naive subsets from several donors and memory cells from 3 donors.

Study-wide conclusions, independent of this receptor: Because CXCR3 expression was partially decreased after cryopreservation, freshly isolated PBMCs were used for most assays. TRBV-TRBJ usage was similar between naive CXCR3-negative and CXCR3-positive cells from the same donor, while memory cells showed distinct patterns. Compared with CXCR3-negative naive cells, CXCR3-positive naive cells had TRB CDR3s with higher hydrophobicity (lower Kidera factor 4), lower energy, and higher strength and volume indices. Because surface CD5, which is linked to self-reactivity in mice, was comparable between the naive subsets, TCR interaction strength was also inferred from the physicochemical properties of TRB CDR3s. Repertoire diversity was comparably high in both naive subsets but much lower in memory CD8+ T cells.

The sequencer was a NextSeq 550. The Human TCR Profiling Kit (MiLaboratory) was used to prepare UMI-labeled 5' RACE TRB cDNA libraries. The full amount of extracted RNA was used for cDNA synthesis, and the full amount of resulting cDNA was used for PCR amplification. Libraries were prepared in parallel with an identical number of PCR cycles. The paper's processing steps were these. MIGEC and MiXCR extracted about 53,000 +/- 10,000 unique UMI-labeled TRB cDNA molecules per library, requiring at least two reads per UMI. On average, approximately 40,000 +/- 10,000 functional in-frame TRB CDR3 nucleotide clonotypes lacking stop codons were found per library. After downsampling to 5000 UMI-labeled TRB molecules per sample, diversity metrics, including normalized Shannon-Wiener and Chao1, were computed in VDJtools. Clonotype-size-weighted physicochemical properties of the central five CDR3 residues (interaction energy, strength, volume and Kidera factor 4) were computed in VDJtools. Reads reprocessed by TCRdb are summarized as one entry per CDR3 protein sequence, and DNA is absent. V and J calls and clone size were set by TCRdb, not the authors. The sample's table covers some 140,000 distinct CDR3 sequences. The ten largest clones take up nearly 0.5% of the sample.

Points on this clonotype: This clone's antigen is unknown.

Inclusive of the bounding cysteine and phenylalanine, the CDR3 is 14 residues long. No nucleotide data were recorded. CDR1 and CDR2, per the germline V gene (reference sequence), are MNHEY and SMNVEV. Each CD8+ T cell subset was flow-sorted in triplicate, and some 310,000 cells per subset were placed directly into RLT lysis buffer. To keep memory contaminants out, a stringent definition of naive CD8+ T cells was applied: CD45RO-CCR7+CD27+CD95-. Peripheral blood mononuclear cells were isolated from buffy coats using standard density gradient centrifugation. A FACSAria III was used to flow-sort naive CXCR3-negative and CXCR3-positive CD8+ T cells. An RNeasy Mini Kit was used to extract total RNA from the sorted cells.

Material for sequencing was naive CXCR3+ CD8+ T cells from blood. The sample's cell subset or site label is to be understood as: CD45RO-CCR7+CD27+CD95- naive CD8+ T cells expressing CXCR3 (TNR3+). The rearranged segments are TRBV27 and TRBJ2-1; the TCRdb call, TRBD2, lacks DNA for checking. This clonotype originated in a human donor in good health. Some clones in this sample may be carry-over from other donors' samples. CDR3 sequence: CASSLYSRANEQFF.